This entry is about one TCR beta chain. This sample was taken from a study of blood T cell repertoires in COVID-19. Study-level background: Sites across the United States, Italy and Spain contributed samples from acute and convalescent COVID-19.

As originally analysed: Reference gene primer amplification gave nucleated cell count estimates. Method: immunoSEQ multiplex PCR; TCRdb's copy keeps in-frame clones and lacks some. D and trimming were read from the DNA, whereas the V and J calls and clone size are those reported in that table. The repertoire holds approximately 110,000 clones, approximately 80% seen once, with 37% in the top ten. There are 17 residues in the CDR3. V lost 0 bases, J lost 1 base, and 15 bases lay in between. CDR1 is MGHRA and CDR2 is YSYEKL in the germline V gene. The chain employs TRBV4-1 and TRBJ1-2; a possible D gene is TRBD1 (5 bases). The origin of this receptor is a man older than 75 with acute or convalescent COVID-19. The source material was peripheral blood. CDR3 bases: TGCGCCAGCAGCCAAGAAAATAGGGCGGGGGTTAACTATGGCTACACCTTC. Encoded protein: CASSQENRAGVNYGYTF.